A selection of T cell receptor beta chains follows, all from one sample in a study of T cell responses to AZD1222 COVID-19 vaccine. Clones were read by immunoSEQ multiplex PCR, and TCRdb kept only the in-frame ones, dropping some. Seen here are about 150,000 clones, over 80% observed once, and the top ten hold around 2.8%. The source material was peripheral blood, sampled on day 0 of MenACWY control vaccination. The receptors shown here come from an adult in good health. CDR3s include the opening cysteine and the closing phenylalanine or tryptophan. A D gene is named only where the DNA matches it firmly. Rows may omit the clone size; those that give it use once, few, many or a size class.

clone_size j_call v_call d_call cdr3_nt cdr3_aa
once TRBJ1-5 TRBV28 . TGTGCCAGCAGATCCCCGGCGGTCAGGGGAAAGAGCAATCAGCCCCAGCATTTT CASRSPAVRGKSNQPQHF
. TRBJ1-1 TRBV19 . TGTGCCAGTAGTATACAAGAGGGAGGCACTGAAGCTTTCTTT CASSIQEGGTEAFF
. TRBJ2-5 TRBV7-3 . TGTGCCAGCAGCCAGACGAAATCCGGGACAAGAACCCTCCAAGAGACCCAGTACTTC CASSQTKSGTRTLQETQYF
. TRBJ2-5 TRBV28 TRBD2 TGTGCCAGCAGTCTCGGACTAGCGGGTGATGAGACCCAGTACTTC CASSLGLAGDETQYF
. TRBJ1-4 TRBV28 TRBD1 TGTGCCAGCAGGCCAGGGGGCGCCGGTTCCCCAACTAATGAAAAACTGTTTTTT CASRPGGAGSPTNEKLFF
. TRBJ2-1 TRBV18 . TGTGCCAGCTCACTTCAACCTACAGGGTCCTACAATGAGCAGTTCTTC CASSLQPTGSYNEQFF
. TRBJ1-2 TRBV12-3/TRBV12-4 . TGTGCCAGCAGCCAGACCGCGAACTATGGCTACACCTTC CASSQTANYGYTF
. TRBJ2-7 TRBV14 TRBD2 TGTGCCAGCAGCCAAGTTGGTCTAGCGGGGACCTACGAGCAGTACTTC CASSQVGLAGTYEQYF
. TRBJ1-2 TRBV7-9 . TGTGCCAGCAGCCCGATCGGACAGAGCTATGGCTACACCTTC CASSPIGQSYGYTF
. TRBJ1-2 TRBV7-2 TRBD1 TGTGCCAGCAGCCCTTCCGGGACAGACTATGGCTACACCTTC CASSPSGTDYGYTF
. TRBJ1-1 TRBV6-6 TRBD1 TGTGCCAGCAGTTGGACAGGCCTGAACACTGAAGCTTTCTTT CASSWTGLNTEAFF
. TRBJ1-4 TRBV5-1 TRBD1 TGCGCCAGCAGCTTGGACGGGACAGGGTCTGAAAAACTGTTTTTT CASSLDGTGSEKLFF
once TRBJ2-3 TRBV19 TRBD1 TGTGCCAGTTCGGACAGGGGAACAGATACGCAGTATTTT CASSDRGTDTQYF
. TRBJ1-2 TRBV12-5 . TGTGCTAGTGCCCGGACCGCGAATATAAATGGCTACACCTTC CASARTANINGYTF
. TRBJ2-7 TRBV12-5 TRBD1 TGTGCTAGTGGTTTGGCCTTGGGGACAGGCTACGAGCAGTACTTC CASGLALGTGYEQYF
. TRBJ2-7 TRBV5-1 TRBD1 TGCGCCAGCAGGGTTCTGACAGGGGACTCCTACGAGCAGTACTTC CASRVLTGDSYEQYF
. TRBJ1-5 TRBV6-5 TRBD1 TGTGCCAGCATCCAGGGGGTGAGCAATCAGCCCCAGCATTTT CASIQGVSNQPQHF
. TRBJ2-2 TRBV5-5 TRBD1 TGTGCCAGCCTGACAGGGGGACCCACGAACACCGGGGAGCTGTTTTTT CASLTGGPTNTGELFF
. TRBJ2-7 TRBV7-9 . TGTGCCAGCAGCTCCCCTATTACAGAAACCTACGAGCAGTACTTC CASSSPITETYEQYF
many TRBJ1-3 TRBV7-2 . TGTGCCAGCAGCCAAGAGACAGGTTTAGGAAACACCATATATTTT CASSQETGLGNTIYF
. TRBJ2-3 TRBV3-1/TRBV3-2 . TGTGCCAGCAGCCCACCTGGGACAGATACGCAGTATTTT CASSPPGTDTQYF
. TRBJ2-7 TRBV9 TRBD1 TGTGCCAGCACCCCGGGACAGGGGCTAGGGTACGAGCAGTACTTC CASTPGQGLGYEQYF
. TRBJ1-2 TRBV4-2 . TGTGCCAGCAGCCAAGGAGCAGCCTATGGCTACACCTTC CASSQGAAYGYTF
. TRBJ1-2 TRBV10-3 . TGTGCCATCAGTGAACCCGGACTCTCGACCTATGGCTACACCTTC CAISEPGLSTYGYTF
. TRBJ1-4 TRBV9 TRBD1 TGTGCCAGCAGCGTCGTGACAGGGGGCGATGAAAAACTGTTTTTT CASSVVTGGDEKLFF
. TRBJ1-5 TRBV19 . TGTGCCAGTACCCCTCCCTGGACCGGGGGCAATCAGCCCCAGCATTTT CASTPPWTGGNQPQHF
. TRBJ2-7 TRBV7-9 . TGTGCCAGCAGCTTACCAGGGAGGTCCTACGAGCAGTACTTC CASSLPGRSYEQYF
. TRBJ2-2 TRBV7-9 . TGTGCCAGCAGCTTAGACAGTAGGGGCGGGGAGCTGTTTTTT CASSLDSRGGELFF
. TRBJ2-2 TRBV6-6 TRBD1 TGTGCCAGCGGACAGGGTGGCACCGGGGAGCTGTTTTTT CASGQGGTGELFF
. TRBJ2-7 TRBV27 . TGTGCCAGCAGACGGGACGGAGCCTCCTACGAGCAGTACTTC CASRRDGASYEQYF
. TRBJ1-2 TRBV4-2 . TGTGCCAGCAGCCAAGAGGGCGGGGTAGGTGGCTACACCTTC CASSQEGGVGGYTF
once TRBJ1-4 TRBV5-5 TRBD1 TGTGCCAGCAGCTTGGAGGGGACAGGGAATGAAAAACTGTTTTTT CASSLEGTGNEKLFF
. TRBJ1-2 TRBV6-1 TRBD1 TGTGCCAGCAGTGAAGGATACAGGGGCCGACTCTATGGCTACACCTTC CASSEGYRGRLYGYTF
. TRBJ2-7 TRBV27 . TGTGCCAGCAGTTTAATATTCGTTGGCTCCTACGAGCAGTACTTC CASSLIFVGSYEQYF
. TRBJ1-4 TRBV9 . TGTGCCAGCAGCGTAGACGGCAGGGACGGTGAAAAACTGTTTTTT CASSVDGRDGEKLFF
. TRBJ1-5 TRBV4-2 . TGTGCCAGCAGCTACCGAGGAGGGAGTAGCAATCAGCCCCAGCATTTT CASSYRGGSSNQPQHF
. TRBJ2-6 TRBV6-5 . TGTGCCAGCAGTCCGTCGGCGTTCGGGGCCAACGTCCTGACTTTC CASSPSAFGANVLTF
. TRBJ2-1 TRBV3-1/TRBV3-2 . TGTGCCAGCAGTCCCCGGGGCCCTATGGATGAGCAGTTCTTC CASSPRGPMDEQFF
few TRBJ1-4 TRBV28 . TGTGCCAGCAGCCTTAGGGTGGTAAATGAAAAACTGTTTTTT CASSLRVVNEKLFF
. TRBJ2-1 TRBV4-1 . TGCGCCAGCAGCCAAGTAAGCGGAGCATCCTACAATGAGCAGTTCTTC CASSQVSGASYNEQFF
. TRBJ1-5 TRBV9 TRBD1 TGTGCCAGCAGCGTAGCGGGACAGGGGTATGAAGTTAATCAGCCCCAGCATTTT CASSVAGQGYEVNQPQHF
. TRBJ2-5 TRBV9 TRBD2 TGTGCCAGCAGCACCGCCCCACTAGCGGGGGGTTTGGAGACCCAGTACTTC CASSTAPLAGGLETQYF
. TRBJ1-2 TRBV12-3/TRBV12-4 . TGTGCCAGCTCGAGGCAGAACTATGGCTACACCTTC CASSRQNYGYTF
. TRBJ2-7 TRBV30 . TGTGCCTGCTACAGCCGGGACCTAGCTGGCGAGCAGTACTTC CACYSRDLAGEQYF
. TRBJ2-1 TRBV7-9 TRBD2 TGTGCCAGCAGCTTAGCTGGGCTAGCGGGAGAAAATGAGCAGTTCTTC CASSLAGLAGENEQFF
. TRBJ2-7 TRBV11-2 TRBD1 TGTGTCAGCAGTCGGACAGGGGGCTACGAGCAGTACTTC CVSSRTGGYEQYF
. TRBJ2-3 TRBV27 TRBD2 TGTGCCAGCAGTCTCTCGGGACTAGCGGCAGATACGCAGTATTTT CASSLSGLAADTQYF
. TRBJ2-7 TRBV9 . TGTGCCAGCAGCGTCGCCCCGGGACCGACCTACGAGCAGTACTTC CASSVAPGPTYEQYF
. TRBJ1-2 TRBV6-1 . TGTGCCAGCAGTGAAGATAGTAGCCGCTATGGCTACACCTTC CASSEDSSRYGYTF
once TRBJ2-2 TRBV9 TRBD1 TGTGCCAGCAGCTATCGGACAGGCCTGAACACCGGGGAGCTGTTTTTT CASSYRTGLNTGELFF
. TRBJ1-5 TRBV30 . TGTGCCCAAGGATACAATCAGCCCCAGCATTTT CAQGYNQPQHF
. TRBJ1-2 TRBV7-2 . TGTGCCAGCAGGTTGGGAGGGTCGGACTATGGCTACACCTTC CASRLGGSDYGYTF
few TRBJ2-2 TRBV6-4 . TGTGCCAGCAGTGAGAGAGGGGAGGAAACCGGGGAGCTGTTTTTT CASSERGEETGELFF
. TRBJ2-1 TRBV9 . TGTGCCAGCAGCCTTTGGGGGGGCGTCAGCTCCTACAATGAGCAGTTCTTC CASSLWGGVSSYNEQFF
. TRBJ2-1 TRBV25-1 TRBD1 TGTGCCAGCAGTGAATGGACAGGGGTCAATGAGCAGTTCTTC CASSEWTGVNEQFF
once TRBJ2-5 TRBV5-1 . TGCGCCAGCAGCTTGGACGGGCCCAGAGAGACCCAGTACTTC CASSLDGPRETQYF
. TRBJ1-6 TRBV19 TRBD1 TGTGCCAGTAGTATCGGACAGGGGATGAATAATTCACCCCTCCACTTT CASSIGQGMNNSPLHF
. TRBJ2-3 TRBV5-4 . TGTGCCAGCACCCTGGGCACAGGATATGGTGGAGATACGCAGTATTTT CASTLGTGYGGDTQYF
once TRBJ1-1 TRBV29-1 TRBD1 TGCAGCGTTGATACTAGGGCAGGGGGTGCTGAAGCTTTCTTT CSVDTRAGGAEAFF